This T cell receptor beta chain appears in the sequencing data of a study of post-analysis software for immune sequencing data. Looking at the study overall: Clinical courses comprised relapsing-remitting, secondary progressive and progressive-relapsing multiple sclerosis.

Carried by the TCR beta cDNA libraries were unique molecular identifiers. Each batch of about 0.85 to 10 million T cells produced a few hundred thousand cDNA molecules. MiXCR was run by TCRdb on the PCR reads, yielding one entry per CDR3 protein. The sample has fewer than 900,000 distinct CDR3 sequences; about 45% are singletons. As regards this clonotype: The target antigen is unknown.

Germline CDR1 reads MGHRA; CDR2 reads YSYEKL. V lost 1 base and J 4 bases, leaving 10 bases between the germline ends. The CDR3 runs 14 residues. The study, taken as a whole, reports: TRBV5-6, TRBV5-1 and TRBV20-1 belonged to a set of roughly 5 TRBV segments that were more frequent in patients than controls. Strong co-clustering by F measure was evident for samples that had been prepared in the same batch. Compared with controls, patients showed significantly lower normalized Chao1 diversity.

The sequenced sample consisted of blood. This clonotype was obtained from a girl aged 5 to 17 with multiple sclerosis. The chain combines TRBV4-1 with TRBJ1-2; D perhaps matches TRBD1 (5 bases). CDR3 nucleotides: TGCGCCAGCAGCCAAGGTTACGGGGGCTATGGCTACACCTTC. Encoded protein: CASSQGYGGYGYTF.